This T cell receptor beta chain is drawn from a study of control samples from healthy donors and cancer patients. Data came from immunoSEQ multiplex PCR; TCRdb stores just in-frame clones and leaves some out. The top ten hold about 25% of the sample, which has about 26,000 clones, approximately 78% seen once. This CDR3 has 15 amino acids. Looked up from germline, CDR1 is SNHLY and CDR2 is FYNNEI. V lost 6 bases and J lost 8; bases outside the gene matches: 8. The chain has TRBV2 and TRBJ2-1; TRBD2 aligns across 12 bases. The receptor comes from a man in his sixties with colorectal cancer. The sequenced sample was PBMCs. The CDR3 DNA reads as TGTGCCAGCAGAGAACTAGCGGGGGGAAGCGATGAGCAGTTCTTC. It is translated as CASRELAGGSDEQFF.